This is a list of T cell receptor beta chains from one sample in a study of T-cell memory formation after mild COVID-19. TCRdb reanalysed the 5' RACE reads using MiXCR and keeps one entry per CDR3 protein. The sample includes 470,000 or so distinct CDR3 sequences, 20% of them seen just once. Sample: PBMCs or a T cell subset sorted from them (not recorded which). The receptors here all came from an adult woman who had mild COVID-19 (a few samples of this study predate the infection). Cell type and time point are not known. Both conserved end residues are part of each CDR3. Fields, in order: clone size, D gene, J gene, V gene, CDR3 DNA, CDR3 protein. The D gene is left open where the match is weak. Size is omitted from some rows. Given values are once, few, many or a class for expanded clones.

NA,NA,TRBJ1-1,TRBV24-1,TGTGCCACCAGTGATAACACTGAAGCTTTCTTT,CATSDNTEAFF
NA,TRBD2,TRBJ2-7,TRBV20-1,TGCAGTGCGAGGGACTACTACTACGAGCAGTACTTC,CSARDYYYEQYF
NA,NA,TRBJ2-5,TRBV18,TGTGCCAGCTCACCCCTTGGCCAGGGGCAGACCCAGTACTTC,CASSPLGQGQTQYF
NA,NA,TRBJ1-1,TRBV29-1,TGCAGCGTTGGTCCGGGGAACACTGAAGCTTTCTTT,CSVGPGNTEAFF
NA,TRBD2,TRBJ2-1,TRBV4-3,TGCGCCAGCAGCCAACTAGGGACTAGCGCTCGTAATGAGCAGTTCTTC,CASSQLGTSARNEQFF
NA,TRBD2,TRBJ2-3,TRBV7-2,TGTGCCAGCAGCCGACTGGGCGGGAGGACCGCAAATACGCAGTATTTT,CASSRLGGRTANTQYF
NA,TRBD1,TRBJ2-7,TRBV30,TGTGCCTGGAGTGTATCCGGGACAGGCTCCTACGAGCAGTACTTC,CAWSVSGTGSYEQYF
many,NA,TRBJ1-1,TRBV7-2,TGTGCCAGCAGCCCTCGAACGAACACTGAAGCTTTCTTT,CASSPRTNTEAFF
few,NA,TRBJ2-7,TRBV12-3/TRBV12-4,TGTGCCAGCAGTTTAGTGGCAGGACTCTCCTACGAGCAGTACTTC,CASSLVAGLSYEQYF
NA,NA,TRBJ2-2,TRBV5-4,TGTGCCAGCAGCTCCCCGACGACAGCCACCGGGGAGCTGTTTTTT,CASSSPTTATGELFF
NA,NA,TRBJ2-4,TRBV11-2,TGTGCCAGCAGCTTAGTATGGGGGACGGGGAACATTCAGTACTTC,CASSLVWGTGNIQYF
NA,NA,TRBJ1-2,TRBV4-1,TGCGCCAGCAGCCAAGATGACGTGGGCAGCTTCTATGGCTACACCTTC,CASSQDDVGSFYGYTF
few,TRBD1,TRBJ2-5,TRBV20-1,TGCAGTGCTAGAGACTGGTTAGGACAGGGTGTAAGGTTC,CSARDWLGQGVRF
NA,NA,TRBJ1-1,TRBV29-1,TGCAGCGTTGATTTGAATGGAACCCCTGAAGCTTTCTTT,CSVDLNGTPEAFF
NA,NA,TRBJ2-7,TRBV15,TGTGCCACCAGCGCTCTGAACCGGGACCGAACCTACGAGCAGTACTTC,CATSALNRDRTYEQYF
NA,NA,TRBJ1-4,TRBV5-4,TGTGCCAGCAGCTTGTTTCCAGGGCAGACCGAAAAACTGTTTTTT,CASSLFPGQTEKLFF
NA,TRBD1,TRBJ2-1,TRBV29-1,TGCAGCGTTGTTCGACAGGGGACCTACAATGAGCAGTTCTTC,CSVVRQGTYNEQFF
few,TRBD2,TRBJ2-7,TRBV7-9,TGTGCCAGCAGCACAGGACTAGCTCTGTCGTACGAGCAGTACTTC,CASSTGLALSYEQYF
NA,NA,TRBJ1-1,TRBV30,TGTGCCTGGGATCGGACAGCAAACACTGAAGCTTTCTTT,CAWDRTANTEAFF
NA,TRBD2,TRBJ2-2,TRBV4-2,TGTGCCAGCAGCCAAGATGGCCTAGCGGGAGCGCCGAACACCGGGGAGCTGTTTTTT,CASSQDGLAGAPNTGELFF
NA,TRBD1,TRBJ1-1,TRBV20-1,TGCAGTGCTACTTGGACAGGTAATTTGGGAAAAGCTTTCTTT,CSATWTGNLGKAFF
few,NA,TRBJ2-1,TRBV7-8,TGTGCCAGCAGCATCCGGGGACGCCAGGGGATTGAGCAGTTCTTC,CASSIRGRQGIEQFF
many,TRBD1,TRBJ1-4,TRBV7-2,TGTGCCAGCAGCCCTCGGACAGGGCGGAACGAAAAACTGTTTTTT,CASSPRTGRNEKLFF
NA,NA,TRBJ1-3,TRBV7-2,TGTGCCAGCGCCTCGGCTGGAAACACCATATATTTT,CASASAGNTIYF
NA,TRBD1,TRBJ1-2,TRBV7-9,TGTGCCAGCACTTCGGACAGGGGCCATGGCTACACCTTC,CASTSDRGHGYTF
few,NA,TRBJ1-1,TRBV3-1,TGTGCCAGCAGCCAACTAAACTGGGACCGACGGAGAAACACTGAAGCTTTCTTT,CASSQLNWDRRRNTEAFF
NA,NA,TRBJ2-2,TRBV27,TGTGCCAGCAGTTTATCTTACGGCGGGGAGCTGTTTTTT,CASSLSYGGELFF
few,TRBD1,TRBJ2-3,TRBV7-3,TGTGCCAGCAGCTTGACAGGGATTACAGATACGCAGTATTTT,CASSLTGITDTQYF
NA,NA,TRBJ2-1,TRBV7-9,TGTGCCAGCAGCTTAGGGTGGACTCCATCCAATGAGCAGTTCTTC,CASSLGWTPSNEQFF
many,TRBD1,TRBJ1-5,TRBV30,TGTGCCTGGAGTGTTGGGACAGTCGGCAATCAGCCCCAGCATTTT,CAWSVGTVGNQPQHF
NA,TRBD1,TRBJ1-1,TRBV7-8,TGTGCCAGCAGCTTCTACTCTAACATGGGACAGGGGGCACGCCGCTCGGCAAACACTGAAGCTTTCTTT,CASSFYSNMGQGARRSANTEAFF
few,NA,TRBJ2-3,TRBV7-2,TGTGCCAGCAGCCCCGCTGAGGATACGCAGTATTTT,CASSPAEDTQYF
NA,NA,TRBJ2-3,TRBV6-1,TGTGCCAGCAAGGGACCTTACACAGATACGCAGTATTTT,CASKGPYTDTQYF
NA,TRBD1,TRBJ2-7,TRBV19,TGTGCCAGTAGGTCTCCGGGACAGGGGGCCAACGAGCAGTACTTC,CASRSPGQGANEQYF
NA,NA,TRBJ1-6,TRBV5-7,TGTGCCAGCAGCTTGGCCCGTGACCGGGGTCGATCACCCCTCCACTTT,CASSLARDRGRSPLHF
NA,NA,TRBJ2-2,TRBV12-3/TRBV12-4,TGTGCCAGCAGTTTAGACCGTCAGGGGAACACCGGGGAGCTGTTTTTT,CASSLDRQGNTGELFF
NA,TRBD1,TRBJ1-1,TRBV13,TGTGCCAGCAGCCCATCAGGGGGCCGCACTGAAGCTTTCTTT,CASSPSGGRTEAFF
NA,NA,TRBJ2-3,TRBV10-2,TGCGCCAGCAGTGATTGGGGGGCCACAGATACGCAGTATTTT,CASSDWGATDTQYF
many,TRBD1,TRBJ2-3,TRBV7-2,TGTGCCAGCAGCCCAGGGGGTGGTGTTGCGACAGATACGCAGTATTTT,CASSPGGGVATDTQYF
NA,NA,TRBJ2-6,TRBV4-3,TGCGCCAGCAGCCAAGACGGAGAGGGATCTGGGGCCAACGTCCTGACTTTC,CASSQDGEGSGANVLTF
few,NA,TRBJ1-2,TRBV6-5,TGTGCCAGCAGTCCACCCCCCGGGCAGCAACGGTTCTTAATAGGCTACACCTTC,CASSPPPGQQRFLIGYTF
NA,NA,TRBJ1-6,TRBV6-6,TGTGCCAGTGGAGAGAGCTCCTATAATTCACCCCTCCACTTT,CASGESSYNSPLHF
NA,TRBD1,TRBJ2-7,TRBV4-1,TGCGCCAGCAGCCCCGGGACAGGGGGTCGGATCCACGAGCAGTACTTC,CASSPGTGGRIHEQYF
NA,NA,TRBJ2-3,TRBV12-3/TRBV12-4,TGTGCCAGCAGTTTAGGGTATACGCAGTATTTT,CASSLGYTQYF
NA,NA,TRBJ2-3,TRBV2,TGTGCCAGCCGGTGGGACCACTGGGCAGATACGCAGTATTTT,CASRWDHWADTQYF